This TCR beta chain was documented in a study of blood T cell repertoires in COVID-19. Study in general: Samples representing acute and convalescent COVID-19 were sourced from the United States, Italy and Spain. T cells, B-cell-depleted T cells, or PBMCs supplied cDNA or gDNA.

The germline CDR1 and CDR2 sequences are SGHNT and YYREEE (reference sequence). V was clipped by 0 bases and J by 6 bases, with 15 bases between them. The CDR3 loop spans 15 amino acids. Study processing details: The assay estimated nucleated cells by amplifying reference gene primers. The protocol was immunoSEQ multiplex PCR, while the TCRdb copy is restricted to in-frame clones and leaves out a portion. V and J calls and clone size are copied from that table; D and trimming were computed from the DNA. This table holds 250,000 to 300,000 clones, about nine tenths found once. The sample comprised peripheral blood. The rearrangement links TRBV5-4 to TRBJ1-2; no firm D call. The source of this sequence is a woman in her thirties with active or convalescent COVID-19. The CDR3 sequence: CASSLVQLKDNGYTF. CDR3 nucleotide sequence: TGTGCCAGCAGCTTGGTTCAACTCAAAGACAATGGCTACACCTTC.